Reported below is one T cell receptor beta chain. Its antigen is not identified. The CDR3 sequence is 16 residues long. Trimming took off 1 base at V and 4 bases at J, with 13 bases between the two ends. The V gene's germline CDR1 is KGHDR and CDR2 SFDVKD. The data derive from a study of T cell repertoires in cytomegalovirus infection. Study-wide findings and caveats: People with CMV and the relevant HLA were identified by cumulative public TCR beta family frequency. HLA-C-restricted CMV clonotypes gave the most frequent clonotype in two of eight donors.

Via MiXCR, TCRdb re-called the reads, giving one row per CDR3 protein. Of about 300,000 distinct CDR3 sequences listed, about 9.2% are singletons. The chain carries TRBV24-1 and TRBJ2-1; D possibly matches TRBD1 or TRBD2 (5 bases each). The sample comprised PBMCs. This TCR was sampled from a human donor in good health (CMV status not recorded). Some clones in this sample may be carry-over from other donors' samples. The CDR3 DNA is TGTGCCACCAGTGATTTTGGCAGGGACCTTTACAATGAGCAGTTCTTC. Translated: CATSDFGRDLYNEQFF.